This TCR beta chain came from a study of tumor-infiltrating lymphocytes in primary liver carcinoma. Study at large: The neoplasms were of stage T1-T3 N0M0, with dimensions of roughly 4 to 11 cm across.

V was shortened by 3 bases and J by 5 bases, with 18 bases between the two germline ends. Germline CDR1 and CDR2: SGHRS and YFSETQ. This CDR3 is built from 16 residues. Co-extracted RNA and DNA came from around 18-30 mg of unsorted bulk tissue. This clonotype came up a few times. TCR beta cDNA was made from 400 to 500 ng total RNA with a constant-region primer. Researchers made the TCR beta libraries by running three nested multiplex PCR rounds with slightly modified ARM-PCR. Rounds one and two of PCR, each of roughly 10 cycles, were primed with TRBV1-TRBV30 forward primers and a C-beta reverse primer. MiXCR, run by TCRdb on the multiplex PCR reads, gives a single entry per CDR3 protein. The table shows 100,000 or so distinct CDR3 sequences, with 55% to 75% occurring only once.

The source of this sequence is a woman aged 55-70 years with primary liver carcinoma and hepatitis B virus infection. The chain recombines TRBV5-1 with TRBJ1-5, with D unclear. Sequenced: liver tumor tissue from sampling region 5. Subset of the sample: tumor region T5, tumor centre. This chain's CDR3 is CASSSLANGGYQPQHF. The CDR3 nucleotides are TGCGCCAGCAGCTCATTGGCCAATGGAGGGTATCAGCCCCAGCATTTT. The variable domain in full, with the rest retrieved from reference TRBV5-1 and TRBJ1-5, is KAGVTQTPRYLIKTRGQQVTLSCSPISGHRSVSWYQQTPGQGLQFLFEYFSETQRNKGNFPGRFSGRQFSNSRSEMNVSTLELGDSALYLCASSSLANGGYQPQHFGDGTRLSIL.